This T cell receptor beta chain came from a study of cytomegalovirus exposure and HLA in healthy donors. It was with 60 Vbeta and 13 Jbeta primers that the PCR ran. TCRdb keeps only in-frame clones here, not all; method: immunoSEQ multiplex PCR. Of around 90,000 clones listed, about 89% are singletons. CDR1 LNHDA and CDR2 SQIVND come from the germline V gene (reference sequence). The CDR3 is 14 residues long. V shed 8 bases and J shed 4 bases, with 14 bases lying between them. The sample was PBMCs. The chain employs TRBV19 and TRBJ2-2; D might be TRBD1 (5 bases). This clonotype originated in a man aged 25-45 years in good health and CMV-seropositive. CDR3 sequence reads: CASRPTVFTGELFF. DNA of the CDR3: TGTGCCAGTCGTCCGACAGTCTTCACCGGGGAGCTGTTTTTT.